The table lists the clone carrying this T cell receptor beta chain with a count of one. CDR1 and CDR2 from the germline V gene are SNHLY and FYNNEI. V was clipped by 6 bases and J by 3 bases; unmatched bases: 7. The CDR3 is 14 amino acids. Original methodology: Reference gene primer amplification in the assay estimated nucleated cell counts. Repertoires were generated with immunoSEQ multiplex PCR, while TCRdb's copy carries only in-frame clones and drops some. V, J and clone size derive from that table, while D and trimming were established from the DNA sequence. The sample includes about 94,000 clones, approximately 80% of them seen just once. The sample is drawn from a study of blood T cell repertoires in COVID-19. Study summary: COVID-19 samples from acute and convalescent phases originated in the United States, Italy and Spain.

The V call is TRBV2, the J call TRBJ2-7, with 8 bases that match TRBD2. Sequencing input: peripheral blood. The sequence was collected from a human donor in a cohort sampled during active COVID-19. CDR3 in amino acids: CASRYEREFYEQYF. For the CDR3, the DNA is TGTGCCAGCAGGTATGAGCGGGAGTTCTACGAGCAGTACTTC.